This T cell receptor (beta chain) was identified during a study of human T cells and chemical hapten exposure. Trimming at V came to 0 bases and at J to 0 bases, leaving 15 bases not matched to a gene. CDR3 size: 22 residues. The V gene's germline CDR1 is GTSNPN and CDR2 SVGIG (reference sequence). Extraction of total RNA was performed on unfractionated whole blood. TCRdb itself ran the 5' RACE reads through MiXCR, one entry per CDR3 protein. The sample consists of roughly 81,000 distinct CDR3 sequences, 6% to 8.5% of them appearing once. This receptor was taken from a male donor in good health. This sequence joins TRBV30 and TRBJ2-6; 12 nucleotides agree with TRBD2. This chain's CDR3 is CAWSVRRLAGGSTNSGANVLTF. The CDR3 nucleotides are TGTGCCTGGAGTGTACGGCGGCTAGCGGGAGGGTCAACGAACTCTGGGGCCAACGTCCTGACTTTC.